The clone carrying this T cell receptor beta chain was seen just once. The CDR3 is 16 amino acids. The germline gives CDR1 SEHNR, CDR2 FQNEAQ (reference sequence). The V gene lost 3 bases and the J gene lost 2 bases, with 14 bases spanning the gap. The sample comes from a study of T cell responses to AZD1222 COVID-19 vaccine. The data were produced by immunoSEQ multiplex PCR, yet TCRdb's version contains in-frame clones alone and is incomplete. The repertoire holds 80,000 to 95,000 clones, about 72% seen once, with over 20% in the top ten. The clonotype was recovered from an adult in good health. The chain couples TRBV7-9 to TRBJ1-3; the D gene is possibly TRBD1 (5 bases). The sequenced sample was peripheral blood, obtained on day 0 of AZD1222 vaccination. The CDR3 coding sequence is TGTGCCAGCAGCTTCCCCCGGGGACTGGCTGGAAACACCATATATTTT. Protein sequence: CASSFPRGLAGNTIYF.